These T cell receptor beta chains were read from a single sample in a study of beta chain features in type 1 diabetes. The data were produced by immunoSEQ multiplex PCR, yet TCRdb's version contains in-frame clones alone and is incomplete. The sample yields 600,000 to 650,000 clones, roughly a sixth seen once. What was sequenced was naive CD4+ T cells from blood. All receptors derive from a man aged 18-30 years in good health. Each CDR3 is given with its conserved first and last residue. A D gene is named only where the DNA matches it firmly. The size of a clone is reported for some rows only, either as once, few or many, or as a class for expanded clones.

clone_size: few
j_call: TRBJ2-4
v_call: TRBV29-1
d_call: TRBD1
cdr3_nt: TGCAGCGTTGAAGTCCCGGGACAGCGCACTAAAAACATTCAGTACTTC
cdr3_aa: CSVEVPGQRTKNIQYF

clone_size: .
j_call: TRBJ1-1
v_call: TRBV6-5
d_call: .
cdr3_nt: TGTGCCAGCAACTCCTACACTGAAGCTTTCTTT
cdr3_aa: CASNSYTEAFF

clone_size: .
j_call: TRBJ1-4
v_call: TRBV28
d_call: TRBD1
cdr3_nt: TGTGCCAACCAGGACAGGGGAACTGAAAAACTGTTTTTT
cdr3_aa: CANQDRGTEKLFF

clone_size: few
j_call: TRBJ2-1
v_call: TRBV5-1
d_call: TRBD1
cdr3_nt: TGCGCCAGCAGCTGGGGACAGGGGCCCAACAATGAGCAGTTCTTC
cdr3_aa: CASSWGQGPNNEQFF

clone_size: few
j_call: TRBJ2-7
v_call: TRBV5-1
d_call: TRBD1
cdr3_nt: TGCGCCAGCAGGCCAGGACAGGGGATTTTCGAGCAGTACTTC
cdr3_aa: CASRPGQGIFEQYF

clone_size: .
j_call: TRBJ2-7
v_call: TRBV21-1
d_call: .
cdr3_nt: TGTGCCAGCAGCTCGCAGGGGGCGGAGAGCTCCTACGAGCAGTACTTC
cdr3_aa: CASSSQGAESSYEQYF

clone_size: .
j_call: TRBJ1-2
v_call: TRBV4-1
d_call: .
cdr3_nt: TGCGCCAGCAGCCAAGATTCTTGGACAGCTGGGGATGGCTACACCTTC
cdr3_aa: CASSQDSWTAGDGYTF

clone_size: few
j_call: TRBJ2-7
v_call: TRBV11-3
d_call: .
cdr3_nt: TGTGCCAGCAGCCTCACCTCCAGGGATTCCTACGAGCAGTACTTC
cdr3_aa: CASSLTSRDSYEQYF

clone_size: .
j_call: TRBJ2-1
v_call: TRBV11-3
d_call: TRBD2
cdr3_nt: TGTGCCAGCAGCCCCGGCGGGGGGGCCTACAATGAGCAGTTCTTC
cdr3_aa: CASSPGGGAYNEQFF

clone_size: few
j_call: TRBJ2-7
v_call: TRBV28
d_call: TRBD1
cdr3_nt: TGTGCCAGCAGTTTATCCACCGGGACAGGGGCCGTGGAGCAGTACTTC
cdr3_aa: CASSLSTGTGAVEQYF

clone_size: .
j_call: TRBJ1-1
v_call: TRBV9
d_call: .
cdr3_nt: TGTGCCAGCAGTCGCTCAGGGTTTACGGGCACTGAAGCTTTCTTT
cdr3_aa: CASSRSGFTGTEAFF

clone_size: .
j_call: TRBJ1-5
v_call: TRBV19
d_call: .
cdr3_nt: TGTGCCAGTAGTATAGTGGAAGGCTCGGGCAATCAGCCCCAGCATTTT
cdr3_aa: CASSIVEGSGNQPQHF

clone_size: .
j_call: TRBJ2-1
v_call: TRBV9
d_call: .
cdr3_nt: TGTGCCAGCAGCGTGGACACCAAATATGAGCAGTTCTTC
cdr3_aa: CASSVDTKYEQFF

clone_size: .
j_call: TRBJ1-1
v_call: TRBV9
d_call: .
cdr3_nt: TGTGCCAGCAGCGTAGCGGGGGCCTTCACTGAAGCTTTCTTT
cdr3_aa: CASSVAGAFTEAFF

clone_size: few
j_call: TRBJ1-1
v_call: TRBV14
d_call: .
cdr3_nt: TGTGCCAGCTCCTTTGGGGGCGGTGGGACTGAAGCTTTCTTT
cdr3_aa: CASSFGGGGTEAFF

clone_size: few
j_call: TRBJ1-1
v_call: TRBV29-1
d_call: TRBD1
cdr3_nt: TGCAGCGTTGAACCCGCGGTCCGGGACAGAGACACTGAAGCTTTCTTT
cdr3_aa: CSVEPAVRDRDTEAFF

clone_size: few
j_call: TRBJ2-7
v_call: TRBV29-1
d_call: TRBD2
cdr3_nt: TGCAGCGTTGCATGGCTAGCGGGAGTATACGAGCAGTACTTC
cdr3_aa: CSVAWLAGVYEQYF

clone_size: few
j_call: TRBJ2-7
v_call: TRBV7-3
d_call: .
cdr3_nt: TGTGCCAGCAGCTTATACCAGGGGAACGAGCAGTACTTC
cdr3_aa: CASSLYQGNEQYF

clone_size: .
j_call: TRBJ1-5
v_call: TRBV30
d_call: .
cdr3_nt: TGTGCCTGGAGTCCAAGGGTGGGTTTTTACAATCAGCCCCAGCATTTT
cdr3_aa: CAWSPRVGFYNQPQHF

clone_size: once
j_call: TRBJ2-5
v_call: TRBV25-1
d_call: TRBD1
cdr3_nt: TGTGCCAGCAGTGGGGGACAGGGGGCGGAGACCCAGTACTTC
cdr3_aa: CASSGGQGAETQYF

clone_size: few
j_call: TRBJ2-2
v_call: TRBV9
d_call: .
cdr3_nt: TGTGCCAGCAGCGCGGGACCGGCGAACACCGGGGAGCTGTTTTTT
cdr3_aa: CASSAGPANTGELFF

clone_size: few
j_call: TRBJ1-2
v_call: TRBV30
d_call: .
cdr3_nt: TGTGCCTGGAGTGTCGGCAGTGGCTACACCTTC
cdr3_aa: CAWSVGSGYTF

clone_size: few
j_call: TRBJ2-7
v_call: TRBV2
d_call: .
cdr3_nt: TGTGCCAGCAGCGTTTCCCCCGAGCAGTACTTC
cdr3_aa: CASSVSPEQYF

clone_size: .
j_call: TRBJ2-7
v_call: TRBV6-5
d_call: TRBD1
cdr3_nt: TGTGCCAGCAGTTACTCGGCAGGGGGTCGGTACGAGCAGTACTTC
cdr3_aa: CASSYSAGGRYEQYF

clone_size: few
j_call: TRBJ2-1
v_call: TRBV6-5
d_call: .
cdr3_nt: TGTGCCAGCAGTTACTCGACGAATGAGCAGTTCTTC
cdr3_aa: CASSYSTNEQFF

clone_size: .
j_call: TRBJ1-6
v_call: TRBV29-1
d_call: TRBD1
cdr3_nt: TGCAGCGCCACGACAGGGGGCCACTCACCCCTCCACTTT
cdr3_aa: CSATTGGHSPLHF

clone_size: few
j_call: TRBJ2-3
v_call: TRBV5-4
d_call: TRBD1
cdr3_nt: TGTGCCAGCAGCTCGGGACAGAGGAGTACAGATACGCAGTATTTT
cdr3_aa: CASSSGQRSTDTQYF

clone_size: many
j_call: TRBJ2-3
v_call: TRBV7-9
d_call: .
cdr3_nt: TGTGCCAGCAGCCCGACTAGCACAGATACGCAGTATTTT
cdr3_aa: CASSPTSTDTQYF

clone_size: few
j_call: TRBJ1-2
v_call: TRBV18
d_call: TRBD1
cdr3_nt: TGTGCCAGCTCACCAGGTTCCACACAGGGGCCCTTCTATGGCTACACCTTC
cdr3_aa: CASSPGSTQGPFYGYTF

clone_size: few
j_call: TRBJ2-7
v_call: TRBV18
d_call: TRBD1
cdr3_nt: TGTGCCAGCTCAGAGGGACAGGGGACCTACGAGCAGTACTTC
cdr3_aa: CASSEGQGTYEQYF

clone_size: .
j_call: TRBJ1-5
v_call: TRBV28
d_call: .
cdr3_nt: TGTGCCAGCAGCCCCCCTGGGGGCGGCAATCAGCCCCAGCATTTT
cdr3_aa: CASSPPGGGNQPQHF

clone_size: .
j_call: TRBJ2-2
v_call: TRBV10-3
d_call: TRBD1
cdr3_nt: TGTGCCATCAGCCCGGGACAGATGAACACCGGGGAGCTGTTTTTT
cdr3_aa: CAISPGQMNTGELFF

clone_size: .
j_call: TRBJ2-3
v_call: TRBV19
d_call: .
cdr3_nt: TGTGCCAGTAGTATAGAAGCGGGCATCAGCACAGATACGCAGTATTTT
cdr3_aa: CASSIEAGISTDTQYF

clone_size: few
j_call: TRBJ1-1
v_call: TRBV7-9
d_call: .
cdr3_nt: TGTGCCAGCAGCCAACAGGGCGTGAACACTGAAGCTTTCTTT
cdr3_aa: CASSQQGVNTEAFF

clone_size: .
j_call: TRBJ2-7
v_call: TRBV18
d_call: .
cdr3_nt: TGTGCCAGCTCCCCAGGCGGGATAAACTACGAGCAGTACTTC
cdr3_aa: CASSPGGINYEQYF

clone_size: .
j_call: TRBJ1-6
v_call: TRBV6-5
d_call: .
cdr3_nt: TGTGCCAGCAACAAGGAGGGGGATTCTTCACCCCTCCACTTT
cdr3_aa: CASNKEGDSSPLHF

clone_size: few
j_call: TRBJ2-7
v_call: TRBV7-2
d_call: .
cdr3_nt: TGTGCCAGCAGCTTCGACAGAGGGCCCTACGAGCAGTACTTC
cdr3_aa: CASSFDRGPYEQYF

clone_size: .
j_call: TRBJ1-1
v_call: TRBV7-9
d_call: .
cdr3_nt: TGTGCCAGCAGCTCACATGAGAACACTGAAGCTTTCTTT
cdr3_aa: CASSSHENTEAFF

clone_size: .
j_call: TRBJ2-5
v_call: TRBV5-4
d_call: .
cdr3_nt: TGTGCCAGCAGCCAGGACTACCCGACCCAAGGGACCCAGTACTTC
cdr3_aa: CASSQDYPTQGTQYF

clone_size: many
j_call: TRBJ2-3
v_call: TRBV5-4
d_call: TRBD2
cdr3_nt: TGTGCCAGCAGCCTACGGACTAGCGGTAGCACAGATACGCAGTATTTT
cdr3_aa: CASSLRTSGSTDTQYF

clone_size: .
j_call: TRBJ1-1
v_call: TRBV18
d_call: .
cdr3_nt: TGTGCCAGCTCCCTCGCCGGGACACTGAACACTGAAGCTTTCTTT
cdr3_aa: CASSLAGTLNTEAFF

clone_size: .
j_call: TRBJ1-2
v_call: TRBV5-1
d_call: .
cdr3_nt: TGCGCCAGCAGCTTGGTGGCGGGGAACTATGGCTACACCTTC
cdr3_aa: CASSLVAGNYGYTF

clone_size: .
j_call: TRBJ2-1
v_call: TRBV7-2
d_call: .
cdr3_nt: TGTGCCAGCAGCTTAATTAATGAGCAGTTCTTC
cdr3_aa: CASSLINEQFF

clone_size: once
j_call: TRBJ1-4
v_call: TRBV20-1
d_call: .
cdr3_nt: TGCAGTGCTAGAGAGGGTATGAAACTGTTTTTT
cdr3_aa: CSAREGMKLFF

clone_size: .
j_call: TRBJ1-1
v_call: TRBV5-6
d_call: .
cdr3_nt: TGTGCCAGCAGCCGCCGGGACCTACGGACTGAAGCTTTCTTT
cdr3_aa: CASSRRDLRTEAFF

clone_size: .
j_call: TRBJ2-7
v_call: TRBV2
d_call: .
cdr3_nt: TGTGCCAGCAGTGAAGCCGACAGAAACTCCTACGAGCAGTACTTC
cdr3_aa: CASSEADRNSYEQYF

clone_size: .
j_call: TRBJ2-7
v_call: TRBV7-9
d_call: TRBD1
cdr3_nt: TGTGCCAGCAGGAAGACAGGGCTCTCCCCCTACGAGCAGTACTTC
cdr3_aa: CASRKTGLSPYEQYF

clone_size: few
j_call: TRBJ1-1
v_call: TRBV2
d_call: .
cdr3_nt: TGTGCCAGCGCCCGAGGCCGGAACACTGAAGCTTTCTTT
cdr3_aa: CASARGRNTEAFF

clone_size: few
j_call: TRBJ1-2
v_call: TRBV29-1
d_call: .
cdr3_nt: TGCAGCGTTTCCATCCCGGGGCTATTGGTTGGCTACACCTTC
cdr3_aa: CSVSIPGLLVGYTF

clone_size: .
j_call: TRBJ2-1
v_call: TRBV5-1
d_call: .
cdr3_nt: TGCGCCAGCAGCTTGATACAATCCAATTACAATGAGCAGTTCTTC
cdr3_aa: CASSLIQSNYNEQFF

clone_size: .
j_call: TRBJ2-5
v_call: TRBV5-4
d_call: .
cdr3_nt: TGTGCCAGCAGCTTGGCTCCCCCAGAGACCCAGTACTTC
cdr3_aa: CASSLAPPETQYF

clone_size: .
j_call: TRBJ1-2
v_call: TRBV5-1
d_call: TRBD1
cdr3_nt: TGCGCCAGCAGCACCCCGGGACAGGGGAAGTATGGCTACACCTTC
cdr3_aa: CASSTPGQGKYGYTF

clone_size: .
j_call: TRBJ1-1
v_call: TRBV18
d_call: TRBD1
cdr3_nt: TGTGCCAGCTCAAAACAGGGGGTGGACGCTGAAGCTTTCTTT
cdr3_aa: CASSKQGVDAEAFF

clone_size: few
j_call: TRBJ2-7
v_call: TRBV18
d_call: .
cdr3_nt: TGTGCCAGCTCACCTACCGCCTACGAGCAGTACTTC
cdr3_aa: CASSPTAYEQYF

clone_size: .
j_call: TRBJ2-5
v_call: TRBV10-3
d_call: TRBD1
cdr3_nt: TGTGCCATCCGCGAATCAGGGGGCGCGGAAACCCAGTACTTC
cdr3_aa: CAIRESGGAETQYF